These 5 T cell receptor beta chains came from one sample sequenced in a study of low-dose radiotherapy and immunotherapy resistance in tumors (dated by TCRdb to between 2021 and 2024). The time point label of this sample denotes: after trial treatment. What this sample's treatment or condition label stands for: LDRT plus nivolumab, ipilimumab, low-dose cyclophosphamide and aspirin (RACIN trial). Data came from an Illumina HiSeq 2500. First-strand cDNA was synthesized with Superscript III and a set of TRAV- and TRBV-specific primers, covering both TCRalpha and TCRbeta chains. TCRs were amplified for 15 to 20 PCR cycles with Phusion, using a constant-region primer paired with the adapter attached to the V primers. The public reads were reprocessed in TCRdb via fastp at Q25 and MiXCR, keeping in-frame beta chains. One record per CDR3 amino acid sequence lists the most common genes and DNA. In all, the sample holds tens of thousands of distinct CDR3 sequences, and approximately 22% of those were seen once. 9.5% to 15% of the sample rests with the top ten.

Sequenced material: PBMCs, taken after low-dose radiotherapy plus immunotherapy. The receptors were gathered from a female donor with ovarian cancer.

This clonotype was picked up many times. The CDR3, as DNA: TGTGCCAGCTCACCACCTGGCGTCAGTAACTATGGCTACACCTTC. Residues: CASSPPGVSNYGYTF. V and J are TRBV18 and TRBJ1-2; D remains unclear. The V end lost 0 bases, the J end lost 1 base, and 9 bases lay between the germline ends. CDR1 is KGHSH, CDR2 LQKENI, per germline. The CDR3 is 15 residues long.

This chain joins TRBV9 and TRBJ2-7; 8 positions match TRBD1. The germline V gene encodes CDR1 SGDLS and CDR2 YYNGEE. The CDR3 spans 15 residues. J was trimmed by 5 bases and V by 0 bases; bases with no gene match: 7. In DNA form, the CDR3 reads TGTGCCAGCAGCGTAGGCGGACAGGGTTCCGACGAGCAGTACTTC. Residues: CASSVGGQGSDEQYF.

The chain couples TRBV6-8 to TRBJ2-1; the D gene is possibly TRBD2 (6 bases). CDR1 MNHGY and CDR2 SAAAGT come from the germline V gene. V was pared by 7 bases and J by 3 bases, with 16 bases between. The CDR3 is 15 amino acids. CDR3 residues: CASTPLGRGYNEQFF. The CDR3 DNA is TGTGCCAGCACTCCCCTTGGGCGGGGCTACAATGAGCAGTTCTTC.

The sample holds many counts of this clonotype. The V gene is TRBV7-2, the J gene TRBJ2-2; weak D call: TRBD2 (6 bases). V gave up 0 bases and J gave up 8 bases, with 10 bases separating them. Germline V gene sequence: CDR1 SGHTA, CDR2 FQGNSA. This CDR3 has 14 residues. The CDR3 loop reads CASSLAGGVGELFF. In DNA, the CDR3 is TGTGCCAGCAGCTTAGCGGGCGGGGTAGGGGAGCTGTTTTTT.

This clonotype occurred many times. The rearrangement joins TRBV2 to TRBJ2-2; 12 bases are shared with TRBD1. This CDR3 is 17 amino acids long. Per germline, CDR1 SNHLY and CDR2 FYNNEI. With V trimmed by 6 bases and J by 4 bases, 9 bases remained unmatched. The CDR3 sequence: CASSRDGTGGFTGELFF. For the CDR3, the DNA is TGTGCCAGCAGCCGCGACGGGACAGGGGGCTTCACCGGGGAGCTGTTTTTT.